This T cell receptor beta chain was captured by sequencing in a study of T cell responses to AZD1222 COVID-19 vaccine. This CDR3 is 15 amino acids long. CDR1 and CDR2 from the germline V gene are MNHEY and SVGAGI. Unmatched junction bases numbered 8, after V lost 5 bases and J lost 6 bases. Using immunoSEQ multiplex PCR, the repertoire was profiled, and TCRdb retains in-frame clones only, with some absent. The sample holds approximately 43,000 clones; 88% are singletons and the top ten take around a quarter. Timing groups of about 4 and about 12 weeks for second doses were pooled. The rearrangement links TRBV6-5 to TRBJ1-5, with 9 positions matching TRBD1. Sequences were derived from peripheral blood, sampled 28 days after the second AZD1222 dose. This clonotype originated in an adult who received the AZD1222 COVID-19 vaccine. The CDR3 DNA is TGTGCCAGCAGTCCTTGGACAGGGGAAACTCAGCCCCAGCATTTT. As protein: CASSPWTGETQPQHF.